The 12 T cell receptor beta chains below come from one sample, sequenced in a study of blood T cell repertoires in COVID-19. Here immunoSEQ multiplex PCR was the method, and the copy in TCRdb shows in-frame clones only, minus some. The table has some 360,000 clones, about 92% seen once. The sequenced sample consisted of peripheral blood. These receptors originate from a woman in her sixties with COVID-19, enrolled during active disease.

V usage is TRBV30 and J usage is TRBJ1-5; D might be TRBD1 (6 bases). The CDR3 totals 13 residues. Trimming cost V 0 bases and J 7 bases, with 10 bases left between them. Germline CDR1 GTSNPN, CDR2 SVGIG (reference sequence). The CDR3 region has the DNA TGTGCCTGGAGTGTACAGGGACCCCAGCCCCAGCATTTT. Residues: CAWSVQGPQPQHF.

The genes are TRBV6-2 or TRBV6-3 and TRBJ1-6, with D possibly being TRBD1 (5 bases). V lost 6 bases to trimming and J lost 7 bases, with 16 bases between them. The CDR3 runs 15 residues. CDR1 MNHEY and CDR2 SVGEGT come from the germline V gene. The CDR3 DNA reads TGTGCCAGCAGCCGAGCGGGGGGGAGGAATTCACCCCTCCACTTT. Its translation is CASSRAGGRNSPLHF.

The chain is built from TRBV10-3 and TRBJ2-1, with TRBD1 matching over 12 bases. CDR3 length: 16 amino acids. Germline trimming cut 3 bases from V and 6 bases from J; bases unmatched to any gene: 6. Germline V gene lookup returns CDR1 ENHRY and CDR2 SYGVKD. The CDR3 spells CAISEPGQGAVNEQFF. The CDR3 DNA reads as TGTGCCATCAGTGAACCGGGACAGGGGGCGGTCAATGAGCAGTTCTTC.

J is TRBJ1-2 and V is TRBV6-5, with D uncertain. Germline V CDR1 and CDR2: MNHEY, SVGAGI. The V gene lost 10 bases and the J gene lost 4 bases, with 19 bases spanning the gap. The CDR3 runs 14 residues. The CDR3 sequence is CAMHSSDLGYGYTF. As DNA, the CDR3 is TGTGCCATGCATAGTTCGGACTTGGGCTATGGCTACACCTTC.

As regards this clone: One end of the junction does not line up with germline, which may come from a read error. The chain joins TRBV3-1 (or the pseudogene TRBV3-2) to TRBJ2-4; possible D gene TRBD2, 5 bases. Germline V CDR1 and CDR2: LGHDT, YNNKEL (reference sequence). The CDR3 contains 11 residues. The CDR3 reads CASSQADIQYF. The CDR3 DNA is TGTGCCAGCAGTCAAGCGGACATTCAGTACTTC.

This chain links TRBV6-5 with TRBJ2-3, with a weak D call TRBD2 (6 bases). Trimming stripped 7 bases from V and 0 bases from J, with 11 bases between. This CDR3 comprises 14 residues. Germline V gene lookup returns CDR1 MNHEY and CDR2 SVGAGI. CDR3 sequence reads: CASTAGTSTDTQYF. The CDR3 DNA follows: TGTGCCAGCACCGCAGGGACTAGCACAGATACGCAGTATTTT.

The chain recombines TRBV14 with TRBJ2-3, with D hard to call. Per germline, CDR1 SGHDN and CDR2 FVKESK. Trimming shortened V by 3 bases and J by 4 bases, and 11 bases separated the two germline ends. The CDR3 is 14 residues long. In DNA form, the CDR3 reads TGTGCCAGCAGCCACGATCTATCGGCAGATACGCAGTATTTT. Protein sequence: CASSHDLSADTQYF. Using reference TRBV14 and TRBJ2-3 for the parts outside the CDR3, the full variable domain is EAGVTQFPSHSVIEKGQTVTLRCDPISGHDNLYWYRRVMGKEIKFLLHFVKESKQDESGMPNNRFLAERTGGTYSTLKVQPAELEDSGVYFCASSHDLSADTQYFGPGTRLTVL.

The chain has TRBV2 and TRBJ1-5, with a tentative D call TRBD1 (6 bases). Germline lookup yields CDR1 SNHLY and CDR2 FYNNEI. The V gene lost 4 bases and the J gene lost 2 bases, with 15 bases spanning the gap. The CDR3 runs to 16 residues. The CDR3 loop is CASSGSTGGGNQPQHF. CDR3 DNA sequence: TGTGCCAGCAGTGGATCGACGGGGGGCGGCAATCAGCCCCAGCATTTT. Using reference TRBV2 and TRBJ1-5 for the parts outside the CDR3, the full variable domain is EPEVTQTPSHQVTQMGQEVILRCVPISNHLYFYWYRQILGQKVEFLVSFYNNEISEKSEIFDDQFSVERPDGSNFTLKIRSTKLEDSAMYFCASSGSTGGGNQPQHFGDGTRLSIL.

The V gene is TRBV6-2 or TRBV6-3, the J gene TRBJ2-2; 14 bases fit TRBD2. The V segment lost 4 bases and the J segment 7 bases; nucleotides outside the gene matches: 8. Germline assignment: CDR1 MNHEY and CDR2 SVGEGT. The CDR3 loop spans 17 amino acids. CDR3: CASSSSTSGGAGGELFF. The CDR3 DNA is TGTGCCAGCAGTTCATCGACTAGCGGGGGGGCTGGCGGGGAGCTGTTTTTT.

This sequence joins TRBV2 and TRBJ2-2; D is unclear. V was trimmed by 7 bases and J by 3 bases, leaving 3 bases between them. The CDR3 has 11 residues. Germline V gene sequence: CDR1 SNHLY, CDR2 FYNNEI. The CDR3 is CASIYTGELFF. The DNA of the CDR3 is TGTGCCAGCATCTACACCGGGGAGCTGTTTTTT.

Comments on this clone: Other DNA sequences in the same sample also yield this CDR3. The rearrangement uses TRBV5-1 and TRBJ1-2; 7 bases fit TRBD1. The length of the CDR3 is 13 residues. V was pared by 2 bases and J by 4 bases, with 2 bases of the junction left unmatched. Germline CDR1 and CDR2: SGHRS and YFSETQ. CDR3 DNA sequence: TGCGCCAGCAGCTTTGACAGGGCCTATGGCTACACCTTC. Translated, it gives CASSFDRAYGYTF.

The CDR3 is CASSSLNEQFF. The CDR3 DNA reads TGTGCCAGCAGTTCTCTCAATGAGCAGTTCTTC. The chain has TRBV6-5 and TRBJ2-1; D is undetermined. CDR3 length equals 11 residues. CDR1 is MNHEY, CDR2 SVGAGI, per germline. V was pared by 4 bases and J by 6 bases, with 4 bases between.